One and the same sample provided the 9 T cell receptor beta chains below, sequenced in a study of T cell responses to AZD1222 COVID-19 vaccine. Here immunoSEQ multiplex PCR was the method, and the copy in TCRdb shows in-frame clones only, minus some. The sample records about 79,000 clones, approximately 90% being singletons. The sequencing used peripheral blood, collected 28 days after the second AZD1222 dose. These receptor sequences come from an adult who received the AZD1222 COVID-19 vaccine.

The V and J genes are TRBV5-5 and TRBJ2-3, with TRBD2 matching over 14 bases. Germline V gives CDR1 SGHKS, CDR2 YYEKEE (reference sequence). After removal of 4 bases from V and 7 bases from J, the junction contained 5 bases not matched to a gene. The CDR3 contains 15 residues. CDR3 sequence reads: CASSLGTSGSYTQYF. CDR3 nucleotide sequence: TGTGCCAGCAGCCTTGGGACTAGCGGGAGTTATACGCAGTATTTT.

The CDR3 bases are TGTGCCAGCCGACGGTTGAATCAGCCCCAGCATTTT. It codes for CASRRLNQPQHF. The chain carries TRBV2 and TRBJ1-5; D unclear. Germline loops: CDR1 SNHLY, CDR2 FYNNEI. The CDR3 extends over 12 amino acids. Deletions cut 8 bases from V and 4 bases from J, with 9 bases between.

The rearrangement links TRBV7-2 to TRBJ1-2; tentatively, D is TRBD1 (5 bases). The CDR3 is made up of 14 amino acids. The germline gives CDR1 SGHTA, CDR2 FQGNSA. Trimming shortened V by 1 base and J by 0 bases, and 6 bases separated the two germline ends. The CDR3 bases are TGTGCCAGCAGCTTAGGGGGGGCTAACTATGGCTACACCTTC. It codes for CASSLGGANYGYTF. The full variable domain, its missing parts supplied by reference TRBV7-2 and TRBJ1-2, is GAGVSQSPSNKVTEKGKDVELRCDPISGHTALYWYRQSLGQGLEFLIYFQGNSAPDKSGLPSDRFSAERTGGSVSTLTIQRTQQEDSAVYLCASSLGGANYGYTFGSGTRLTVV.

This clone was seen only once. This sequence joins TRBV5-8 and TRBJ1-1, with 8 bases matching TRBD1. Germline trimming cut 3 bases from V and 1 base from J; bases unmatched to any gene: 11. This CDR3 spans 17 amino acids. In germline, CDR1 is SGHTS, CDR2 YDEGEE. The CDR3 loop reads CASSSLGQGGGNTEAFF. The CDR3 nucleotides are TGTGCCAGCAGCTCCCTCGGACAGGGCGGCGGGAACACTGAAGCTTTCTTT.

The chain has TRBV18 and TRBJ2-7; 7 nucleotides match TRBD1. CDR3 length: 14 residues. Germline CDR1 is KGHSH and CDR2 is LQKENI. V gave up 5 bases and J gave up 3 bases; unmatched junction bases: 7. The CDR3 DNA sequence: TGTGCCAGCTCATCCTTGGGGACAGTCTACGAGCAGTACTTC. Its protein is CASSSLGTVYEQYF.

This chain links TRBV30 with TRBJ1-3, with D perhaps matching TRBD1 (6 bases). This CDR3 has 18 amino acids. Germline CDR1 reads GTSNPN; CDR2 reads SVGIG (reference sequence). V lost 0 bases, J lost 0 bases, and 18 bases lay in between. CDR3 protein: CAWSVLGGWGSSGNTIYF. CDR3 nucleotide sequence: TGTGCCTGGAGTGTACTGGGGGGCTGGGGGTCCTCTGGAAACACCATATATTTT.

This clone was seen only once. The V and J genes are TRBV6-1 and TRBJ2-2, with D maybe TRBD1 (6 bases). V was trimmed by 4 bases and J by 5 bases, leaving 20 bases between them. Germline V gene sequence: CDR1 MNHNS, CDR2 SASEGT. This CDR3 has 17 amino acids. The CDR3 region is CASSGPRGGKRTGELFF. DNA for the CDR3: TGTGCCAGCAGTGGTCCACGAGGGGGAAAAAGGACCGGGGAGCTGTTTTTT.

The chain carries TRBV19 and TRBJ2-1; 12 nucleotides match TRBD2. The CDR3 spans 15 residues. In germline, CDR1 is LNHDA, CDR2 SQIVND (reference sequence). The trim removed 7 bases at V and 8 bases at J, leaving 9 bases unmatched. CDR3 DNA sequence: TGTGCCAGTATGATGACTAGCGGGAGAGGCTATGAGCAGTTCTTC. This translates into CASMMTSGRGYEQFF.

The rearrangement links TRBV11-2 to TRBJ2-3, with TRBD2 matching over 7 bases. V was clipped by 5 bases and J by 3 bases; unmatched bases: 14. CDR1 and CDR2 from the germline V gene are SGHAT and FQNNGV. The CDR3 has 17 residues. The CDR3 loop reads CASSTLRQSGATDTQYF. CDR3 coding DNA: TGTGCCAGCAGCACCCTCCGGCAGAGCGGGGCGACAGATACGCAGTATTTT.